This T cell receptor (beta chain) was sequenced for a study of shared clonotypes between healthy human individuals. Findings and caveats of the study: Rarefaction revealed incomplete sorted-subset sequencing despite large depth. It was the non-shared clonotypes that had lower generation probabilities than clonotypes shared by all four donors.

Sequencing used immunoSEQ multiplex PCR; TCRdb keeps in-frame clones, though not all of them. The sample holds over 2 million clones, around 95% seen once. The CDR3 loop spans 13 amino acids. Deletions cut 2 bases from V and 2 bases from J, with 6 bases between. The V gene's germline CDR1 is MNHEY and CDR2 SVGAGI. Regarding this clone: The target antigen is unknown.

Both subsets, CD45RA+ naive and CD45RA-negative memory, were split from the CD4+ cells. The sample taken for sequencing was naive CD4+ T cells sorted from blood. Regarding subset: CD45RA+ positively selected. The TCR was taken from a young man in good health. The chain combines TRBV6-5 with TRBJ2-5; D not resolved. The CDR3 here is CASSYGVQETQYF. The CDR3 nucleotides are TGTGCCAGCAGTTACGGGGTGCAAGAGACCCAGTACTTC.